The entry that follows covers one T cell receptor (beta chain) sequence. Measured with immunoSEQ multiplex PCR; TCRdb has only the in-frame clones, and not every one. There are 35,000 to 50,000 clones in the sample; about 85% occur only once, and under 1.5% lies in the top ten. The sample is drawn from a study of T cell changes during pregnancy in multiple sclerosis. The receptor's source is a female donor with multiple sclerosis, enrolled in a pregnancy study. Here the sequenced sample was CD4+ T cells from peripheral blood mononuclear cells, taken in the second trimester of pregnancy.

CDR3 nucleotides: TGTGCCAGCAGCCGAAACAGGGATAATCAGCCCCAGCATTTT. It translates to CASSRNRDNQPQHF. This chain connects TRBV27 to TRBJ1-5, with D perhaps matching TRBD1 (6 bases). The CDR3 extends over 14 amino acids. The V gene lost 6 bases and the J gene lost 4 bases, with 13 bases spanning the gap. Germline CDR1 MNHEY, CDR2 SMNVEV (reference sequence).